This T cell receptor (beta chain) was observed in a study of CD8 T cells in Susac syndrome. Findings of the study overall: As the study acknowledged, the number of individuals who were part of its TCR sequencing and HLA analysis was relatively small.

The CDR3 consists of 14 residues. The V gene's germline CDR1 is SGHDN and CDR2 FVKESK. V shed 6 bases and J shed 5 bases, with 14 bases lying between them. A note on this clonotype: Its target is unknown.

The authors sequenced TCR beta from blood CD8+ and CD4+ T cells. Both CD4+ and CD8+ T cells were negatively isolated, and TEMRA cells underwent FACS enrichment. The authors reverse transcribed 0.5 to 1 ug RNA with random hexamers. TCRdb re-called the immunoSEQ multiplex PCR reads through MiXCR, storing one row per CDR3 protein. Here the sample spans about 280,000 distinct CDR3 sequences, approximately 85% being singletons. The chain is built from TRBV14 and TRBJ2-1; D remains unclear. Material: CD8+ T cells from PBMCs. This TCR was recovered from a human donor with multiple sclerosis. Written as DNA, the CDR3 is TGTGCCAGCAGGGGGATCGACCTTGACAATGAGCAGTTCTTC. Translating it yields CASRGIDLDNEQFF. Variable domain in full (rest from reference TRBV14 and TRBJ2-1): EAGVTQFPSHSVIEKGQTVTLRCDPISGHDNLYWYRRVMGKEIKFLLHFVKESKQDESGMPNNRFLAERTGGTYSTLKVQPAELEDSGVYFCASRGIDLDNEQFFGPGTRLTVL.